The 8 T cell receptor beta chains in this list originate from one sample, sequenced in a study of T cell repertoires in cytomegalovirus infection. The antigens for these receptors are not known. A single record per CDR3 protein comes from TCRdb applying MiXCR to the reads. The table lists approximately 730,000 distinct CDR3 sequences, roughly a third of them singletons. This sample comprised cultured PBMCs, obtained from culture after CMV antigen stimulation. These receptors all stem from a human donor in good health (CMV status not recorded). Some clones in this sample may be carry-over from other donors' samples.

This clonotype was picked up a small number of times. The chain uses TRBV7-2 and TRBJ2-7, with D uncertain. This CDR3 is 15 amino acids long. Trimming pared 1 base from V and 3 bases from J, leaving 13 bases between. From germline, CDR1 is SGHTA and CDR2 FQGNSA. The CDR3 sequence is CASSLEGHGNYEQYF. CDR3 DNA: TGTGCCAGCAGCTTAGAAGGGCACGGTAACTACGAGCAGTACTTC.

At least ten counts were recorded for this clonotype. The chain employs TRBV7-2 and TRBJ2-1; weak D call: TRBD2 (5 bases). V dropped 1 base and J dropped 7 bases, with 14 bases sitting between them. The CDR3 length is 15 residues. Germline CDR1 is SGHTA and CDR2 is FQGNSA. For the CDR3, the DNA is TGTGCCAGCAGCTTAGTATGGGCGGGTAGAAATGAGCAGTTCTTC. The encoded protein is CASSLVWAGRNEQFF.

The genes are TRBV7-2 and TRBJ2-1; a weak D match, TRBD2 (7 bases). The CDR3 is 15 residues long. Germline V lookup: CDR1 SGHTA, CDR2 FQGNSA. The germline V and J ends were trimmed by 5 bases and 5 bases, with 16 bases remaining between them. The CDR3 nucleotides read TGTGCCAGCAGCCCGGGGGGCGGCTGGCACAATGAGCAGTTCTTC. It translates to CASSPGGGWHNEQFF.

This clonotype occurred a few times. The V gene is TRBV11-2, the J gene TRBJ2-5, with a weak D call TRBD2 (6 bases). Germline assignment: CDR1 SGHAT and CDR2 FQNNGV. This CDR3 region has 14 residues. The ends were cut back, 5 bases at V and 5 bases at J, with 15 bases in the middle. For the CDR3, the DNA is TGTGCCAGCAGCCCACCGGGGACTCGGGAGACCCAGTACTTC. Its protein is CASSPPGTRETQYF.

This clonotype has a count of ten or more. This chain uses TRBV12-3 or TRBV12-4 with TRBJ1-4, with D unclear. The CDR3 is made up of 15 amino acids. Trimming stripped 1 base from V and 7 bases from J, with 13 bases between. CDR3 residues: CASSLGGAGSEKLFF. In DNA, the CDR3 is TGTGCCAGCAGTTTAGGTGGCGCGGGCAGTGAAAAACTGTTTTTT.

Many counts were recorded for this clonotype. The chain links TRBV7-6 to TRBJ2-2; 9 positions match TRBD2. CDR1 and CDR2 (germline): SGHVS, FNYEAQ. Losses at the gene ends were 1 base for V and 4 bases for J; bases not matched to a gene: 13. The CDR3 totals 19 residues. Here the CDR3 DNA reads TGTGCCAGCAGCTTAGTCCCCCTAGGACTAGCGCCGACCACCGGGGAGCTGTTTTTT. Translated: CASSLVPLGLAPTTGELFF. Full variable domain (rest looked up from reference TRBV7-6 and TRBJ2-2): GAGVSQSPRYKVTKRGQDVALRCDPISGHVSLYWYRQALGQGPEFLTYFNYEAQQDKSGLPNDRFSAERPEGSISTLTIQRTEQRDSAMYRCASSLVPLGLAPTTGELFFGEGSRLTVL.

This clonotype was observed many times. The V call is TRBV7-6, the J call TRBJ2-1; weak D call: TRBD2 (5 bases). Germline lookup yields CDR1 SGHVS and CDR2 FNYEAQ. V dropped 2 bases and J dropped 8 bases, with 16 bases sitting between them. The CDR3 has 15 amino acids. CDR3 amino acids: CASSLLTGGADEQFF. The CDR3 bases are TGTGCCAGCAGCTTATTAACGGGTGGAGCGGATGAGCAGTTCTTC. The variable domain in full, with the rest retrieved from reference TRBV7-6 and TRBJ2-1, is GAGVSQSPRYKVTKRGQDVALRCDPISGHVSLYWYRQALGQGPEFLTYFNYEAQQDKSGLPNDRFSAERPEGSISTLTIQRTEQRDSAMYRCASSLLTGGADEQFFGPGTRLTVL.

This clonotype was seen a handful of times. The rearrangement links TRBV4-1 to TRBJ2-5; D is unclear. V was trimmed by 3 bases and J by 4 bases, leaving 9 bases between them. This CDR3 is built from 13 residues. Germline CDR1 and CDR2: MGHRA and YSYEKL. The CDR3 DNA reads TGCGCCAGCAGCCAGGCGGACGGAGAGACCCAGTACTTC. Its protein is CASSQADGETQYF.